One and the same sample provided the 25 T cell receptor beta chains below, sequenced in a study of blood T cell repertoires in COVID-19. TCRdb's copy holds only in-frame clones and misses some; the assay was immunoSEQ multiplex PCR. The table lists 210,000 or so clones, 84% of them singletons. Source material: peripheral blood. These receptors were obtained from a human donor in a cohort sampled during active COVID-19.

The J gene is TRBJ2-7, the V gene TRBV6-2 or TRBV6-3, with a weak D call TRBD1 (6 bases). Trimming left V 2 bases short and J 2 bases short, with 16 bases between. The CDR3 has 16 residues. Germline V gene data show CDR1 as MNHEY and CDR2 as SVGEGT. This chain's CDR3 is CASSYGPRTETYEQYF. The DNA for the CDR3 is TGTGCCAGCAGTTACGGCCCTCGGACAGAGACCTACGAGCAGTACTTC.

This sequence joins TRBV27 and TRBJ2-2; 10 nucleotides match TRBD1. The V and J ends lost 5 bases and 4 bases, in that order; junction bases with no gene match: 7. Germline-derived CDR1 and CDR2 are MNHEY and SMNVEV (reference sequence). The CDR3 is made up of 16 amino acids. The CDR3 bases are TGTGCCAGCAGTGTGGGACAGGGGACACCCACCGGGGAGCTGTTTTTT. It codes for CASSVGQGTPTGELFF.

The V gene is TRBV27, the J gene TRBJ2-7; maybe TRBD1 (5 bases). Trimming left V 5 bases short and J 6 bases short, with 20 bases between. The CDR3 is 15 amino acids. Germline CDR1 and CDR2: MNHEY and SMNVEV (reference sequence). The CDR3 here is CASSPDWGRAFEQYF. Here the CDR3 DNA reads TGTGCCAGCAGTCCCGACTGGGGCAGGGCTTTCGAGCAGTACTTC.

V gene TRBV6-5 combines with J gene TRBJ2-3; 9 bases line up with TRBD1. V was pared by 6 bases and J by 4 bases, with 5 bases of the junction left unmatched. CDR3 size: 14 residues. Germline CDR1 and CDR2: MNHEY and SVGAGI. CDR3 sequence: CASSPTGGADTQYF. The CDR3 DNA follows: TGTGCCAGCAGCCCGACAGGGGGGGCAGATACGCAGTATTTT.

V and J are TRBV27 and TRBJ2-5, with D perhaps matching TRBD2 (6 bases). The CDR3 contains 15 residues. V lost 3 bases to trimming and J lost 2 bases, with 13 bases between them. CDR1 MNHEY and CDR2 SMNVEV come from the germline V gene (reference sequence). The CDR3 sequence: CASSLEGRIQETQYF. In DNA, the CDR3 is TGTGCCAGCAGTTTGGAGGGGCGGATTCAAGAGACCCAGTACTTC.

The chain carries TRBV7-6 and TRBJ1-1, with D uncertain. The V end was cut by 4 bases, the J end by 4 bases, with 16 bases between. The length of the CDR3 is 15 residues. Germline-derived CDR1 and CDR2 are SGHVS and FNYEAQ. CDR3 in DNA: TGTGCCAGCAGCTCAAGACTAGGAATAGGCACTGAAGCTTTCTTT. Translating it yields CASSSRLGIGTEAFF.

The chain recombines TRBV10-3 with TRBJ1-4, with a weak D call TRBD1 (6 bases). V was trimmed by 3 bases and J by 5 bases, leaving 10 bases between them. The CDR3 runs to 14 residues. Germline lookup yields CDR1 ENHRY and CDR2 SYGVKD. The CDR3 loop is CAISEGGENEKLFF. Written as DNA, the CDR3 is TGTGCCATCAGTGAAGGGGGGGAAAATGAAAAACTGTTTTTT.

This clone was observed once. The rearrangement joins TRBV3-1 (or the pseudogene TRBV3-2) to TRBJ2-5; 8 positions agree with TRBD2. Germline lookup yields CDR1 LGHDT and CDR2 YNNKEL (reference sequence). This CDR3 contains 13 residues. J was trimmed by 5 bases and V by 8 bases; bases with no gene match: 7. Here the CDR3 reads CASEWRGEETQYF. In nucleotides, the CDR3 is TGTGCCAGCGAGTGGCGGGGGGAGGAGACCCAGTACTTC.

The V and J genes are TRBV6-6 and TRBJ1-1; D is perhaps TRBD1 (5 bases). The CDR3 totals 13 residues. Germline V gene data show CDR1 as MNHNY and CDR2 as SVGAGI (reference sequence). The V and J ends lost 2 bases and 9 bases respectively, with 13 bases between them. The CDR3 spells CASSYEQADKAFF. CDR3 DNA: TGTGCCAGCAGTTACGAACAGGCCGATAAAGCTTTCTTT.

The chain employs TRBV2 and TRBJ2-2, with D possibly matching TRBD1 (6 bases). The germline V and J ends were trimmed by 6 bases and 3 bases, with 11 bases remaining between them. CDR1 is SNHLY, CDR2 FYNNEI, per germline. The CDR3 consists of 14 residues. The CDR3 bases are TGTGCCAGCAGCGGGACACGGGACACCGGGGAGCTGTTTTTT. Translated: CASSGTRDTGELFF.

CDR3 loop: CAIAEGNYGYTF. The CDR3 bases are TGTGCCATCGCCGAGGGCAACTATGGCTACACCTTC. The chain couples TRBV6-5 to TRBJ1-2; D is uncertain. The length of the CDR3 is 12 residues. With 10 bases removed from V and 2 bases from J, the gap between germline ends came to 11 bases. Per the germline V gene, CDR1 is MNHEY and CDR2 is SVGAGI.

The chain combines TRBV10-2 with TRBJ2-5; TRBD2 matches 9 bases. Germline V gene lookup returns CDR1 WSHSY and CDR2 SAAADI. The CDR3 sequence is 16 residues long. J gave up 6 bases and V 6 bases, and 14 bases lay outside the gene matches. CDR3: CASRSSGGGAAQTQYF. The CDR3 coding sequence is TGCGCCAGCAGATCTAGCGGCGGGGGGGCCGCCCAGACCCAGTACTTC.

V gene TRBV28 combines with J gene TRBJ1-2; 7 bases are a match to TRBD1. With V trimmed by 2 bases and J by 5 bases, 8 bases remained unmatched. Germline V gene sequence: CDR1 MDHEN, CDR2 SYDVKM. This CDR3 has 15 residues. Here the CDR3 reads CASSLGPGQHYGYTF. The CDR3, as DNA: TGTGCCAGCAGTTTAGGGCCGGGACAGCATTATGGCTACACCTTC.

This rearrangement joins TRBV19 to TRBJ1-1; maybe TRBD1 (6 bases). The germline gives CDR1 LNHDA, CDR2 SQIVND (reference sequence). This CDR3 has 13 residues. Trimming cost V 10 bases and J 4 bases, with 16 bases left between them. The CDR3 DNA reads TGTGCCACCAAACGAAGGGGGGGCACTGAAGCTTTCTTT. Protein product: CATKRRGGTEAFF.

V is TRBV7-2 and J is TRBJ2-7; TRBD2 might be the D (5 bases). The germline V gene has CDR1 SGHTA and CDR2 FQGNSA. CDR3 length equals 14 residues. V was shortened by 0 bases and J by 1 base, with 7 bases between the two germline ends. CDR3 sequence: CASSLAGVSYEQYF. The DNA of the CDR3 is TGTGCCAGCAGCTTAGCGGGAGTGTCCTACGAGCAGTACTTC.

CDR3 sequence: CSVEHNSGNTIYF. The DNA of the CDR3 is TGCAGCGTTGAGCACAACTCTGGAAACACCATATATTTT. V usage is TRBV29-1 and J usage is TRBJ1-3; D gene unclear. The ends were cut back, 3 bases at V and 0 bases at J, with 6 bases in the middle. The CDR3 sequence is 13 residues long. Germline CDR1 reads SQVTM; CDR2 reads ANQGSEA.

This chain connects TRBV6-5 to TRBJ2-5; 7 nucleotides agree with TRBD1. CDR3 length equals 13 residues. With V trimmed by 5 bases and J by 4 bases, 4 bases remained unmatched. Germline V lookup: CDR1 MNHEY, CDR2 SVGAGI. CDR3 sequence: CASSPQGRETQYF. In nucleotides, the CDR3 is TGTGCCAGCAGTCCACAGGGGAGAGAGACCCAGTACTTC.

This clone came up a few times. This sequence joins TRBV7-8 and TRBJ2-2, with a possible D match to TRBD1 (5 bases). V was shortened by 3 bases and J by 4 bases, with 9 bases between the two germline ends. The CDR3 runs to 14 residues. Germline CDR1 and CDR2: SGHVS and FQNEAQ. CDR3 protein: CASSFFQGTGELFF. In DNA form, the CDR3 reads TGTGCCAGCAGCTTCTTCCAGGGCACCGGGGAGCTGTTTTTT.

This chain links TRBV27 with TRBJ2-2; D possibly corresponds to TRBD1 (5 bases). The germline gives CDR1 MNHEY, CDR2 SMNVEV (reference sequence). This CDR3 has 15 amino acids. V gave up 0 bases and J gave up 0 bases, with 5 bases separating them. The CDR3 protein is CASSLSTANTGELFF. The CDR3 DNA is TGTGCCAGCAGTTTATCGACAGCGAACACCGGGGAGCTGTTTTTT.

The V and J genes are TRBV12-3 or TRBV12-4 and TRBJ1-1; tentatively, D is TRBD1 (5 bases). V was shortened by 7 bases and J by 6 bases, with 9 bases between the two germline ends. The CDR3 length is 11 residues. The CDR3 region has the DNA TGTGCCAGCATCCGGGGGGCTGAAGCTTTCTTT. This codes for CASIRGAEAFF.

CDR3 sequence: CASSSTGGLTGNTIYF. The CDR3 DNA reads as TGTGCCAGCAGCTCGACAGGGGGCCTTACAGGAAACACCATATATTTT. This chain connects TRBV7-2 to TRBJ1-3; 10 bases are a match to TRBD1. The J segment lost 4 bases and the V segment lost 4 bases, leaving 7 bases of the junction unmatched. Germline V gene data show CDR1 as SGHTA and CDR2 as FQGNSA. CDR3 length: 16 amino acids.

The V gene is TRBV5-1, the J gene TRBJ2-1; 8 nucleotides align to TRBD2. V was pared by 6 bases and J by 4 bases, with 6 bases of the junction left unmatched. This CDR3 has 14 residues. Germline CDR1 is SGHRS and CDR2 is YFSETQ. The CDR3 protein is CASNSRGGYNEQFF. DNA of the CDR3: TGCGCCAGCAACAGCCGCGGGGGGTACAATGAGCAGTTCTTC.

The genes are TRBV6-5 and TRBJ1-1; 7 bases map to TRBD1. Germline V lookup: CDR1 MNHEY, CDR2 SVGAGI. The CDR3 is 13 residues long. The V segment lost 2 bases and the J segment 12 bases; nucleotides outside the gene matches: 9. The CDR3 loop is CASSYPDRVRTFF. The CDR3 DNA sequence: TGTGCCAGCAGTTACCCCGACAGGGTAAGAACTTTCTTT.

This chain links TRBV6-1 with TRBJ1-2, with 9 bases fitting TRBD1. Germline CDR1 and CDR2: MNHNS and SASEGT. There are 17 residues in the CDR3. Trimming cost V 0 bases and J 7 bases; bases outside gene matches: 12. CDR3 residues: CASSEAAGGQGRFGYTF. The CDR3 DNA follows: TGTGCCAGCAGTGAAGCCGCGGGGGGACAGGGACGATTTGGCTACACCTTC.

The V call is TRBV19, the J call TRBJ2-3; TRBD2 might be the D (7 bases). This CDR3 has 15 amino acids. The V gene lost 4 bases and the J gene lost 6 bases, with 17 bases spanning the gap. From germline, CDR1 is LNHDA and CDR2 SQIVND (reference sequence). CDR3 amino acids: CASSTRGAGVDTQYF. The CDR3 nucleotides read TGTGCCAGTAGTACTCGGGGGGCGGGGGTTGATACGCAGTATTTT.